Each of the 20 T cell receptor beta chains below was sequenced from the same sample in a study of blood T cell repertoires in COVID-19. The method was immunoSEQ multiplex PCR; TCRdb's version includes in-frame clones alone and lacks a portion of them. The sample shows 250,000 or so clones, around 80% of them seen only once. The specimen was peripheral blood. All receptors come from a middle-aged man who had recovered from COVID-19.

This clone was found once. This specimen includes other DNA sequences encoding the same CDR3. The rearrangement links TRBV18 to TRBJ2-5; D gene ambiguous. CDR1 and CDR2 (germline): KGHSH, LQKENI. The V and J ends lost 2 bases and 2 bases respectively, with 6 bases between them. CDR3 length: 13 amino acids. The CDR3 protein is CASSPGQQETQYF. The CDR3 DNA reads as TGTGCCAGCTCACCAGGGCAGCAAGAGACCCAGTACTTC.

The chain couples TRBV7-9 to TRBJ1-1, with TRBD1 matching over 9 bases. The CDR3 extends over 16 amino acids. From germline, CDR1 is SEHNR and CDR2 FQNEAQ (reference sequence). The J segment lost 1 base and the V segment lost 5 bases, leaving 8 bases of the junction unmatched. The CDR3 coding sequence is TGTGCCAGCAGCCCTAGGACAGGGGTAGCGAACACTGAAGCTTTCTTT. Translating gives CASSPRTGVANTEAFF.

The rearrangement uses TRBV25-1 and TRBJ2-5, with TRBD2 as a possible D gene (5 bases). CDR3 length: 16 amino acids. Trimming removed 2 bases from V and 2 bases from J, with 15 bases in between. Germline-derived CDR1 and CDR2 are MGHDK and SYGVNS. CDR3 region: CASSERRLGPQETQYF. CDR3 sequence (DNA): TGTGCCAGCAGTGAAAGGAGGTTAGGGCCACAAGAGACCCAGTACTTC.

The rearrangement joins TRBV5-1 to TRBJ1-1; 7 bases fit TRBD1. Germline values: CDR1 SGHRS, CDR2 YFSETQ. V lost 1 base to trimming and J lost 7 bases; unmatched junction nucleotides: 1. CDR3 length equals 12 residues. CDR3 DNA sequence: TGCGCCAGCAGCTTGACAGGGGTTGAAGCTTTCTTT. Protein: CASSLTGVEAFF.

V usage is TRBV7-2 and J usage is TRBJ2-1; D unclear. V lost 0 bases, J lost 10 bases, and 13 bases lay in between. This CDR3 has 14 amino acids. Germline V gives CDR1 SGHTA, CDR2 FQGNSA. The CDR3 protein is CASSLALVMREQFF. CDR3 DNA: TGTGCCAGCAGCTTAGCTTTGGTCATGCGGGAGCAGTTCTTC.

This clone was detected a few times. The chain uses TRBV7-2 and TRBJ2-3; TRBD1 might be the D (6 bases). This CDR3 has 13 residues. Germline V gives CDR1 SGHTA, CDR2 FQGNSA. V was trimmed by 1 base and J by 4 bases, leaving 6 bases between them. The chain's CDR3 is CASSLGQADTQYF. The CDR3 coding sequence is TGTGCCAGCAGCTTAGGACAGGCAGATACGCAGTATTTT.

The chain has TRBV10-2 and TRBJ2-2, with a tentative D call TRBD2 (5 bases). The germline V gene has CDR1 WSHSY and CDR2 SAAADI. V was trimmed by 7 bases and J by 5 bases, leaving 17 bases between them. The CDR3 loop spans 15 amino acids. The CDR3 is CASTQLGRGTGELFF. DNA of the CDR3: TGCGCCAGCACCCAACTAGGCCGAGGGACCGGGGAGCTGTTTTTT.

The chain recombines TRBV5-4 with TRBJ2-3, with 12 bases that match TRBD2. Germline CDR1 is SGHNT and CDR2 is YYREEE (reference sequence). The CDR3 runs to 15 residues. The junction had 4 bases not matched to a gene; V was cut back by 5 bases and J by 3 bases. CDR3 sequence reads: CASSLAGGQTDTQYF. The CDR3 DNA reads as TGTGCCAGCAGTCTAGCGGGGGGGCAAACAGATACGCAGTATTTT. Drawing the rest from reference TRBV5-4 and TRBJ2-3, the complete variable domain is ETGVTQSPTHLIKTRGQQVTLRCSSQSGHNTVSWYQQALGQGPQFIFQYYREEENGRGNFPPRFSGLQFPNYSSELNVNALELDDSALYLCASSLAGGQTDTQYFGPGTRLTVL.

The V gene is TRBV7-2, the J gene TRBJ1-1, with TRBD1 identical over 7 bases. The CDR3 consists of 15 residues. Looked up from germline, CDR1 is SGHTA and CDR2 is FQGNSA. V shed 2 bases, J shed 3 bases, and the junction held 6 bases outside the gene matches. Written as DNA, the CDR3 is TGTGCCAGCAGCTTAAAACCAGGGGGGTACACTGAAGCTTTCTTT. Translating it yields CASSLKPGGYTEAFF.

The chain has TRBV19 and TRBJ2-4, with 8 bases aligning to TRBD1. The CDR3 is 16 amino acids. Germline CDR1 reads LNHDA; CDR2 reads SQIVND (reference sequence). V dropped 6 bases and J dropped 3; count of bases not matched to a gene: 10. The CDR3 sequence: CASSRARGPGKNIQYF. For the CDR3, the DNA is TGTGCCAGTAGCCGGGCCAGGGGGCCCGGCAAAAACATTCAGTACTTC.

The chain couples TRBV9 to TRBJ2-1, with D possibly being TRBD1 (5 bases). V lost 2 bases, J lost 1 base, and 7 bases lay in between. This CDR3 is built from 14 residues. Germline CDR1 reads SGDLS; CDR2 reads YYNGEE. The CDR3 reads CASSVQGSYNEQFF. In nucleotides, the CDR3 is TGTGCCAGCAGCGTCCAGGGTTCCTACAATGAGCAGTTCTTC.

This sequence joins TRBV7-2 and TRBJ2-1; TRBD2 is a possible D gene (5 bases). The CDR3 runs 15 residues. V dropped 2 bases and J dropped 0 bases, with 8 bases sitting between them. Germline assignment: CDR1 SGHTA and CDR2 FQGNSA. The CDR3 sequence is CASSLQRSSYNEQFF. CDR3 in DNA: TGTGCCAGCAGCTTACAGCGGAGCTCCTACAATGAGCAGTTCTTC.

Of note for this clone: A far larger clone is only one base removed, so a read error is likely. CDR3 region: CASSLVLYEQYF. The CDR3 nucleotides read TGTGCCAGCAGCTTAGTCCTCTACGAGCAGTACTTC. The V call is TRBV7-8, the J call TRBJ2-7; D is undetermined. CDR3 length equals 12 residues. Trimming pared 1 base from V and 3 bases from J, leaving 4 bases between. Germline lookup yields CDR1 SGHVS and CDR2 FQNEAQ.

The chain recombines TRBV7-2 with TRBJ2-1; TRBD1 is a possible D gene (5 bases). This CDR3 spans 12 amino acids. Germline values: CDR1 SGHTA, CDR2 FQGNSA. Deletions cut 1 base from V and 11 bases from J, with 9 bases between. The CDR3 sequence is CASSLGTLKQFF. CDR3 in DNA: TGTGCCAGCAGCTTAGGGACATTAAAGCAGTTCTTC.

This clone was observed once. This chain links TRBV9 with TRBJ2-1; 10 bases fit TRBD2. V gave up 4 bases and J gave up 8 bases; unmatched junction bases: 12. The germline V gene encodes CDR1 SGDLS and CDR2 YYNGEE. The CDR3 covers 16 residues. The DNA of the CDR3 is TGTGCCAGCAGCTTCAATGGTCTAGCGGGAGAGGATGAGCAGTTCTTC. Residues: CASSFNGLAGEDEQFF.

This clone was detected only once. In DNA, the CDR3 is TGTGCCTGGAGTGTCCGGGGGGGACGGGCCAATGAAAAACTGTTTTTT. Protein product: CAWSVRGGRANEKLFF. The V and J genes are TRBV30 and TRBJ1-4, with D tentatively TRBD1 (5 bases). V lost 0 bases to trimming and J lost 5 bases, with 16 bases between them. The germline CDR1 and CDR2 sequences are GTSNPN and SVGIG (reference sequence). This CDR3 comprises 16 residues.

The chain recombines TRBV7-9 with TRBJ2-5; 9 nucleotides align to TRBD2. This CDR3 spans 20 amino acids. Looked up from germline, CDR1 is SEHNR and CDR2 is FQNEAQ (reference sequence). J gave up 4 bases and V 8 bases, and 26 bases lay outside the gene matches. CDR3 bases: TGTGCCAGCGGCACCCCGGAGACTAGCGGACAAACCCCCTCTCGAGAGACCCAGTACTTC. Amino acids: CASGTPETSGQTPSRETQYF.

This clone was detected once. The CDR3 DNA reads TGTGCCACCAGTGACGCCGCCGGGACAGGGGAGACCCAGTACTTC. It codes for CATSDAAGTGETQYF. The gene calls are TRBV24-1 and TRBJ2-5; 9 bases fit TRBD1. V lost 4 bases and J lost 5; bases outside the gene matches: 7. The CDR3 length is 15 residues. Germline loops: CDR1 KGHDR, CDR2 SFDVKD.

This chain links TRBV5-1 with TRBJ2-5; 7 bases fit TRBD2. This CDR3 spans 14 amino acids. Per the germline V gene, CDR1 is SGHRS and CDR2 is YFSETQ. V gave up 2 bases and J gave up 3 bases; unmatched junction bases: 4. CDR3 region: CASSFKGGEETQYF. The CDR3 DNA reads as TGCGCCAGCAGCTTTAAGGGAGGGGAAGAGACCCAGTACTTC.

The rearrangement uses TRBV6-6 and TRBJ2-7, with a tentative D call TRBD2 (5 bases). CDR3 length: 14 amino acids. Germline V CDR1 and CDR2: MNHNY, SVGAGI (reference sequence). V shed 2 bases and J shed 12 bases, with 20 bases lying between them. The CDR3 DNA sequence: TGTGCCAGCAGTTACGCAACAGTTCTCGAGGGTCGGTACTTC. Amino acid sequence: CASSYATVLEGRYF.